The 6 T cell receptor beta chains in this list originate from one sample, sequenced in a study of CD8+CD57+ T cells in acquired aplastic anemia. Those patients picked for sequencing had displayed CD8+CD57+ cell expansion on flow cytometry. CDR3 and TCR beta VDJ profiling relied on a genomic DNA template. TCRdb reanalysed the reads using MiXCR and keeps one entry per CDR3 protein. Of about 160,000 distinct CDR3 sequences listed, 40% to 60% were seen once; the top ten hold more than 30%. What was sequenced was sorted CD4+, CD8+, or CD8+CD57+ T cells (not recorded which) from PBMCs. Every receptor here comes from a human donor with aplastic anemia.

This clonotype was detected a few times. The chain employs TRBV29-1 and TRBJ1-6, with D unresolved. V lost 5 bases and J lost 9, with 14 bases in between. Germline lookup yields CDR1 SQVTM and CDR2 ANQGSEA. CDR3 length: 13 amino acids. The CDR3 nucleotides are TGCAGCGTTTCTACAGACCCCGGTTCACCCCTCCACTTT. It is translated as CSVSTDPGSPLHF.

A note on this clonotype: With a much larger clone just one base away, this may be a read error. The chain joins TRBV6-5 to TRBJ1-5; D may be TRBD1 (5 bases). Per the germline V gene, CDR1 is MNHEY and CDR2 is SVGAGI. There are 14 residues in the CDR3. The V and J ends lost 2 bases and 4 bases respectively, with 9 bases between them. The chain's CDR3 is CASSYRQLNQPQHF. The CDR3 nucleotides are TGTGCCAGCAGTTACAGACAGCTTAATCAGCCCCAGCATTTT.

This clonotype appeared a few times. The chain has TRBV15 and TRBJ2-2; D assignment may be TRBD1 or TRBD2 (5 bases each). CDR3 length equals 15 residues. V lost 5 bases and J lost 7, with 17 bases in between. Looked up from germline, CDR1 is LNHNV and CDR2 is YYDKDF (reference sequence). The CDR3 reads CATSGIVGAIGELFF. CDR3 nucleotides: TGTGCCACCAGCGGGATTGTCGGGGCGATCGGGGAGCTGTTTTTT. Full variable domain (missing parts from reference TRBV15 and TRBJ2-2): DAMVIQNPRYQVTQFGKPVTLSCSQTLNHNVMYWYQQKSSQAPKLLFHYYDKDFNNEADTPDNFQSRRPNTSFCFLDIRSPGLGDTAMYLCATSGIVGAIGELFFGEGSRLTVL.

CDR3 loop: CASSQDRKRGNIYEQFF. The CDR3 region has the DNA TGCGCCAGCAGCCAAGATAGGAAGCGGGGGAATATATATGAGCAGTTCTTC. This chain joins TRBV4-1 and TRBJ2-1, with TRBD2 matching over 8 bases. CDR1 and CDR2 (germline): MGHRA, YSYEKL. The length of the CDR3 is 17 residues. The J segment lost 8 bases and the V segment lost 0 bases, leaving 12 bases of the junction unmatched.

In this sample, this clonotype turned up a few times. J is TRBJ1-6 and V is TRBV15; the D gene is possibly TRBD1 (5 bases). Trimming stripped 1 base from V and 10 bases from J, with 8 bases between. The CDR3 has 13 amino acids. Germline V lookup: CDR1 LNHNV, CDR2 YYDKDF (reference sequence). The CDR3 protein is CATSRGRGSPLHF. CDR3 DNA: TGTGCCACCAGCAGAGGTAGGGGCTCACCCCTCCACTTT. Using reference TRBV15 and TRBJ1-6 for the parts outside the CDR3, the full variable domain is DAMVIQNPRYQVTQFGKPVTLSCSQTLNHNVMYWYQQKSSQAPKLLFHYYDKDFNNEADTPDNFQSRRPNTSFCFLDIRSPGLGDTAMYLCATSRGRGSPLHFGNGTRLTVT.

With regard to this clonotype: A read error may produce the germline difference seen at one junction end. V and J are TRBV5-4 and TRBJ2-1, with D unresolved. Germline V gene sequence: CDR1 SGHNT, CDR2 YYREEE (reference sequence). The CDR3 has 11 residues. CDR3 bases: TGTGCCAGCAGCTTGGGGAATGAGCAGCTCTTC. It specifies CASSLGNEQLF.